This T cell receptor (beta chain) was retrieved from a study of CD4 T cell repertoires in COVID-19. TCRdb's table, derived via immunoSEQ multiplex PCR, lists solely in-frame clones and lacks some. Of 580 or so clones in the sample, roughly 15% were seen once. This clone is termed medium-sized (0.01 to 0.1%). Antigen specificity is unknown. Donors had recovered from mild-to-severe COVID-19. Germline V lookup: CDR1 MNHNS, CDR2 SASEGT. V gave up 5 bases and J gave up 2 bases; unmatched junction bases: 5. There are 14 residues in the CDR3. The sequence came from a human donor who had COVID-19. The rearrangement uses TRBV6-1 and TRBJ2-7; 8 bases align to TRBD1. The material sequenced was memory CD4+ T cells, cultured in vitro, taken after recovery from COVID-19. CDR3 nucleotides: TGTGCCAGCAGTACCGGACAGGGAACCTACGAGCAGTACTTC. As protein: CASSTGQGTYEQYF.